Shown below are 25 T cell receptor beta chains from a single sample sequenced in a study of CD8+CD57+ T cells in acquired aplastic anemia. TCR beta VDJ and CDR3 were profiled, and genomic DNA was the template. TCRdb itself ran the reads through MiXCR, one entry per CDR3 protein. Here the sample spans some 170,000 distinct CDR3 sequences, less than 60% being singletons. Patients sequenced had flow cytometry evidence of CD8+CD57+ cell expansion. Sequencing was done on a sample of sorted CD4+, CD8+, or CD8+CD57+ T cells (not recorded which) from PBMCs. Receptors originate from a human donor with aplastic anemia.

This clonotype has more than one count but fewer than ten. J is TRBJ2-7 and V is TRBV25-1; 8 bases fit TRBD1. J gave up 0 bases and V 2 bases, and 3 bases lay outside the gene matches. The CDR3 length is 15 residues. From germline, CDR1 is MGHDK and CDR2 SYGVNS. The CDR3, as DNA: TGTGCCAGCAGTGAACAGGGGGCTAGCTCCTACGAGCAGTACTTC. The encoded protein is CASSEQGASSYEQYF.

This clonotype was seen many times. This chain links TRBV2 with TRBJ2-2; unclear D gene. The germline V gene encodes CDR1 SNHLY and CDR2 FYNNEI. V lost 4 bases and J 4 bases, leaving 7 bases between the germline ends. This CDR3 comprises 13 residues. The CDR3 bases are TGTGCCAGCAGTGCCTCAAGCACCGGGGAGCTGTTTTTT. Amino acids: CASSASSTGELFF.

The table lists this clonotype with many counts. The chain uses TRBV9 and TRBJ2-6; 9 bases are a match to TRBD2. Germline-derived CDR1 and CDR2 are SGDLS and YYNGEE. V was clipped by 4 bases and J by 4 bases; unmatched bases: 6. CDR3 length: 16 amino acids. Here the CDR3 reads CASSPRGGAGANVLTF. CDR3 coding DNA: TGTGCCAGCAGCCCTCGCGGGGGGGCCGGGGCCAACGTCCTGACTTTC.

This chain uses TRBV20-1 with TRBJ2-7; D is uncertain. Germline values: CDR1 DFQATT, CDR2 SNEGSKA (reference sequence). Trimming took 5 bases from V and 0 from J, leaving 8 bases between them. This CDR3 has 12 residues. The CDR3 sequence is CSAHPSSYEQYF. CDR3 coding DNA: TGCAGTGCTCACCCCTCCTCCTACGAGCAGTACTTC.

This clonotype has only a few counts. V is TRBV27 and J is TRBJ1-6; unclear D gene. The germline V gene encodes CDR1 MNHEY and CDR2 SMNVEV (reference sequence). This CDR3 has 15 residues. V was clipped by 4 bases and J by 0 bases, with 7 bases between them. Here the CDR3 reads CASSSSSSYNSPLHF. The CDR3 DNA reads as TGTGCCAGCAGTTCATCGTCCTCCTATAATTCACCCCTCCACTTT.

The chain employs TRBV28 and TRBJ1-4; possibly TRBD1 for D (6 bases). Germline V CDR1 and CDR2: MDHEN, SYDVKM. The CDR3 consists of 15 residues. V was cut by 5 bases and J by 4 bases, with 14 bases left in between. The CDR3 here is CASSLAGVLNEKLFF. DNA for the CDR3: TGTGCCAGCAGTCTCGCAGGGGTACTTAATGAAAAACTGTTTTTT.

V usage is TRBV13 and J usage is TRBJ2-3; D is possibly TRBD1 or TRBD2 (5 bases each). Germline V gene sequence: CDR1 PRHDT, CDR2 FYEKMQ (reference sequence). The CDR3 spans 14 residues. V was cut by 3 bases and J by 2 bases, with 9 bases left in between. DNA for the CDR3: TGTGCCAGCAGCTTTTTGGGGGACACAGATACGCAGTATTTT. As protein: CASSFLGDTDTQYF.

This rearrangement joins TRBV2 to TRBJ1-6, with 7 nucleotides matching TRBD1. Germline assignment: CDR1 SNHLY and CDR2 FYNNEI. CDR3 length: 15 residues. Trimming at V came to 11 bases and at J to 5 bases, leaving 12 bases not matched to a gene. The CDR3 coding sequence is TGTGCCGGATCACTTAGACAGGGAGATAATTCACCCCTCCACTTT. It yields the protein CAGSLRQGDNSPLHF.

V is TRBV19 and J is TRBJ2-7; D is perhaps TRBD1 (5 bases). The CDR3 runs 15 residues. Germline-derived CDR1 and CDR2 are LNHDA and SQIVND (reference sequence). Trimming cost V 3 bases and J 4 bases, with 16 bases left between them. CDR3 bases: TGTGCCAGTAGTATCTCCGACAGTTTACTTTACGAGCAGTACTTC. This gives the protein CASSISDSLLYEQYF.

There are many counts of this clonotype. The chain employs TRBV20-1 and TRBJ1-1, with D possibly matching TRBD1 (6 bases). The CDR3 loop spans 17 amino acids. V lost 0 bases, J lost 0 bases, and 17 bases lay in between. Germline loops: CDR1 DFQATT, CDR2 SNEGSKA (reference sequence). The CDR3 is CSARDVIQGSLNTEAFF. CDR3 DNA sequence: TGCAGTGCTAGAGATGTCATCCAGGGGAGCTTGAACACTGAAGCTTTCTTT.

The chain recombines TRBV25-1 with TRBJ1-5; D remains unclear. Germline CDR1 reads MGHDK; CDR2 reads SYGVNS. The CDR3 has 15 residues. The ends were cut back, 2 bases at V and 6 bases at J, with 14 bases in the middle. CDR3 sequence (DNA): TGTGCCAGCAGTGAACCAGGACGAGTCGGTCAGCCCCAGCATTTT. Translating gives CASSEPGRVGQPQHF. The whole variable domain, filled in from reference TRBV25-1 and TRBJ1-5, reads EADIYQTPRYLVIGTGKKITLECSQTMGHDKMYWYQQDPGMELHLIHYSYGVNSTEKGDLSSESTVSRIRTEHFPLTLESARPSHTSQYLCASSEPGRVGQPQHFGDGTRLSIL.

A word on this clonotype: A junction end diverges from the germline sequence, so it may reflect a read error. V and J are TRBV5-1 and TRBJ2-3; 9 bases line up with TRBD1. The CDR3 covers 15 residues. Germline V gene data show CDR1 as SGHRS and CDR2 as YFSETQ. CDR3 loop: CAGSFDRGERDTQYF. The CDR3 region has the DNA TGCGCCGGCAGCTTCGACAGGGGGGAGCGAGATACGCAGTATTTT.

The chain carries TRBV6-5 and TRBJ2-1; no definite D call. The CDR3 totals 15 residues. V lost 4 bases and J 4 bases, leaving 14 bases between the germline ends. Germline CDR1 is MNHEY and CDR2 is SVGAGI. The CDR3 DNA follows: TGTGCCAGCAGTTCTGGTGCGAGTCCATACAATGAGCAGTTCTTC. Its protein is CASSSGASPYNEQFF.

This clonotype came up a few times. V is TRBV12-3 or TRBV12-4 and J is TRBJ2-7; 9 bases are a match to TRBD1. This CDR3 contains 15 residues. V trimming: 5 bases; J trimming: 2 bases; junction bases outside the gene matches: 7. The CDR3 reads CASSHRDRDTYEQYF. For the CDR3, the DNA is TGTGCCAGCAGTCACCGGGACAGGGATACCTACGAGCAGTACTTC.

The chain couples TRBV6-1 to TRBJ1-1; TRBD1 is a possible D gene (6 bases). CDR1 and CDR2 from the germline V gene are MNHNS and SASEGT. The CDR3 spans 14 residues. V was pared by 7 bases and J by 6 bases, with 18 bases between. CDR3 coding DNA: TGTGCCAGCATGACGGTTGGCAGGGGAGCTGAAGCTTTCTTT. Its translation is CASMTVGRGAEAFF.

The V and J genes are TRBV7-8 and TRBJ2-3; unclear D gene. The V end was cut by 5 bases, the J end by 4 bases, with 10 bases between. CDR3 size: 13 residues. The germline gives CDR1 SGHVS, CDR2 FQNEAQ. CDR3 region: CASSLRGSDTQYF. CDR3 coding DNA: TGTGCCAGCAGCCTCCGTGGATCAGATACGCAGTATTTT.

The rearrangement links TRBV5-1 to TRBJ2-7; TRBD1 aligns across 8 bases. The junction had 11 bases not matched to a gene; V was cut back by 4 bases and J by 2 bases. Germline V gives CDR1 SGHRS, CDR2 YFSETQ. The CDR3 is made up of 16 amino acids. CDR3 protein: CASSPGDRGGTYEQYF. For the CDR3, the DNA is TGCGCCAGCAGCCCCGGCGACAGGGGAGGAACCTACGAGCAGTACTTC.

This clonotype showed up many times. The V gene is TRBV11-2, the J gene TRBJ1-6; 8 positions agree with TRBD1. Unmatched junction bases numbered 2, after V lost 3 bases and J lost 7 bases. CDR3 length equals 14 residues. From germline, CDR1 is SGHAT and CDR2 FQNNGV. The CDR3 sequence is CASSLGTGNSPLHF. The CDR3 coding sequence is TGTGCCAGCAGCTTGGGGACAGGCAATTCACCCCTCCACTTT.

This clonotype occurred a few times. This CDR3 is CASSQDPGGGNQPQHF. CDR3 sequence (DNA): TGTGCCAGCAGCCAAGATCCTGGGGGGGGCAATCAGCCCCAGCATTTT. The chain has TRBV4-2 and TRBJ1-5; the D gene is possibly TRBD1 (5 bases). The CDR3 covers 16 residues. Germline lookup yields CDR1 LGHNA and CDR2 YNFKEQ. Trimming left V 0 bases short and J 2 bases short, with 11 bases between.

This clonotype was seen repeatedly, ten times or more. The chain couples TRBV6-1 to TRBJ1-2, with D unclear. V shed 5 bases and J shed 0 bases, with 7 bases lying between them. This CDR3 contains 13 residues. Germline-derived CDR1 and CDR2 are MNHNS and SASEGT. In nucleotides, the CDR3 is TGTGCCAGCAGTCCGGAAACTAACTATGGCTACACCTTC. Amino acid sequence: CASSPETNYGYTF.

This chain uses TRBV20-1 with TRBJ2-7; 14 bases fit TRBD2. CDR1 and CDR2 from the germline V gene are DFQATT and SNEGSKA (reference sequence). The length of the CDR3 is 16 residues. Losses at the gene ends were 3 bases for V and 7 bases for J; bases not matched to a gene: 11. CDR3 residues: CSASPTSGGAVGEQYF. The CDR3, as DNA: TGCAGTGCTAGCCCGACTAGCGGGGGGGCCGTTGGTGAGCAGTACTTC.

This clonotype was seen at least ten times. The junction departs from germline at one end; a sequencing error may be responsible. The chain uses TRBV2 and TRBJ1-5; no definite D call. In germline, CDR1 is SNHLY, CDR2 FYNNEI. The CDR3 is 15 amino acids. The CDR3 DNA follows: TGTGCCAGCAGGGAAGCCCCGACCCAAAATCAGCCCCAGCATTTT. Its translation: CASREAPTQNQPQHF.

V is TRBV11-1 and J is TRBJ2-1; D could derive from TRBD1 or TRBD2 (5 bases each). Per the germline V gene, CDR1 is SGHAT and CDR2 is FQDESV (reference sequence). V was shortened by 5 bases and J by 7 bases, with 15 bases between the two germline ends. The CDR3 totals 14 residues. The CDR3 coding sequence is TGTGCCAGCAGCCGAACGGGACGGCAAAATGAGCAGTTCTTC. It is translated as CASSRTGRQNEQFF.

The sample holds many counts of this clonotype. J is TRBJ1-6 and V is TRBV6-5, with 9 nucleotides matching TRBD1. Germline V gene data show CDR1 as MNHEY and CDR2 as SVGAGI. This CDR3 has 17 residues. The ends lost 3 bases at V and 9 bases at J; junction bases unmatched: 12. This chain's CDR3 is CASSYISGQGSGSPLHF. The CDR3 DNA reads as TGTGCCAGCAGTTATATTTCGGGACAGGGATCCGGTTCACCCCTCCACTTT.

The chain combines TRBV10-1 with TRBJ2-7; D gene uncertain. Germline assignment: CDR1 WNHNN and CDR2 SYGVQD (reference sequence). Trimming removed 8 bases at V and 4 bases at J, with 21 bases between. The CDR3 covers 15 residues. The CDR3 loop is CASHNRIMPRYEQYF. CDR3 DNA: TGCGCCAGCCATAATCGGATCATGCCCCGTTACGAGCAGTACTTC.